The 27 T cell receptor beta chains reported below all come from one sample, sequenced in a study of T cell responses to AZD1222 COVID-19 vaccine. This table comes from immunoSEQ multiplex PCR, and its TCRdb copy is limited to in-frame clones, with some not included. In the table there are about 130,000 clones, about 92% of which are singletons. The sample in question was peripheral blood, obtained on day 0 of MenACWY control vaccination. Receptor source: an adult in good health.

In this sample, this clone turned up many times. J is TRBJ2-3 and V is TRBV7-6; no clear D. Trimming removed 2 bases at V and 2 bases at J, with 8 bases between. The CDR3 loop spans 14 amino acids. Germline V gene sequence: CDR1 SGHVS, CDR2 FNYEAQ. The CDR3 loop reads CASSLLGNTDTQYF. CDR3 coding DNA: TGTGCCAGCAGCTTATTAGGTAACACAGATACGCAGTATTTT.

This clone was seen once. This CDR3 is CASSPQPRSIYEQYF. The CDR3 bases are TGTGCCAGCAGCCCCCAGCCCCGGAGTATCTACGAGCAGTACTTC. V usage is TRBV7-3 and J usage is TRBJ2-7; D gene uncertain. Trimming cost V 5 bases and J 3 bases, with 17 bases left between them. This CDR3 has 15 residues. CDR1 SGHTA and CDR2 FQGTGA come from the germline V gene. Full variable domain (remainder filled in from reference TRBV7-3 and TRBJ2-7): GAGVSQTPSNKVTEKGKYVELRCDPISGHTALYWYRQSLGQGPEFLIYFQGTGAADDSGLPNDRFFAVRPEGSVSTLKIQRTERGDSAVYLCASSPQPRSIYEQYFGPGTRLTVT.

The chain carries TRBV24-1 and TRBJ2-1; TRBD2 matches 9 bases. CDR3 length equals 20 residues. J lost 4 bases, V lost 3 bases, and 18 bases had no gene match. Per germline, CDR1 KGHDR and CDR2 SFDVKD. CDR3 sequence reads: CATSDPSDKSSGTVYNEQFF. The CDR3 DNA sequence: TGTGCCACCAGTGATCCGTCCGACAAATCTAGCGGGACCGTTTACAATGAGCAGTTCTTC.

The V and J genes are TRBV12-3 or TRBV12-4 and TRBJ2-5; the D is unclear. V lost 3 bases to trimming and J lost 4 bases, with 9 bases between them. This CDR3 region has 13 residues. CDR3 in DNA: TGTGCCAGCAGTTTGGTACGGATAGAGACCCAGTACTTC. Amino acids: CASSLVRIETQYF.

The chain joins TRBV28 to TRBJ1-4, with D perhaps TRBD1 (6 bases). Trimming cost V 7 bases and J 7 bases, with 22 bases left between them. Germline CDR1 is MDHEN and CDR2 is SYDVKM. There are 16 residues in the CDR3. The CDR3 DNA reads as TGTGCCAGCACGACCCCGTTTGGGATAGGGGGTGAAAAACTGTTTTTT. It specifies CASTTPFGIGGEKLFF. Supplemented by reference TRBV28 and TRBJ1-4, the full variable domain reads DVKVTQSSRYLVKRTGEKVFLECVQDMDHENMFWYRQDPGLGLRLIYFSYDVKMKEKGDIPEGYSVSREKKERFSLILESASTNQTSMYLCASTTPFGIGGEKLFFGSGTQLSVL.

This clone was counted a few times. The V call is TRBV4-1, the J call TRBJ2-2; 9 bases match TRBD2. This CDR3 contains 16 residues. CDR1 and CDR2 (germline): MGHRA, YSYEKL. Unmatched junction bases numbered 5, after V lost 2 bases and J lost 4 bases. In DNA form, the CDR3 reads TGCGCCAGCAGCCAATCCCTAGCGGGACCCACCGGGGAGCTGTTTTTT. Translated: CASSQSLAGPTGELFF.

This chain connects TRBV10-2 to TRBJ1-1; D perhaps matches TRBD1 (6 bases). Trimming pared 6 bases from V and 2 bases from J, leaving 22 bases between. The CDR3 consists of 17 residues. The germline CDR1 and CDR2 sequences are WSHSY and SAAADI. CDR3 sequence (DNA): TGCGCCAGCAGAGGGGGGATGGGAGGGACTACAAACACTGAAGCTTTCTTT. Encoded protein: CASRGGMGGTTNTEAFF.

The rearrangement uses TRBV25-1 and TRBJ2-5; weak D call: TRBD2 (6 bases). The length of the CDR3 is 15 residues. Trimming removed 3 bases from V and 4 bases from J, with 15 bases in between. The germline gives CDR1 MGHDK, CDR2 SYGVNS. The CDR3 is CASSDSRDIGETQYF. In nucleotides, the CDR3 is TGTGCCAGCAGTGATTCGCGGGATATCGGAGAGACCCAGTACTTC.

CDR3 in DNA: TGTGCCAGCTCACCACCGCGTCTGGATACGCAGTATTTT. This translates into CASSPPRLDTQYF. This chain links TRBV18 with TRBJ2-3; D remains ambiguous. The CDR3 is made up of 13 amino acids. Per the germline V gene, CDR1 is KGHSH and CDR2 is LQKENI. V was clipped by 0 bases and J by 6 bases, with 7 bases between them.

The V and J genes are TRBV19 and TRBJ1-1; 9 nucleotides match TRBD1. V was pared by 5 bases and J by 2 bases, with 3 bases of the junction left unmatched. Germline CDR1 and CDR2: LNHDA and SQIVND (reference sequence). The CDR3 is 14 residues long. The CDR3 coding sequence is TGTGCCAGTAGTTGGACAGGGGTAAACACTGAAGCTTTCTTT. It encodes CASSWTGVNTEAFF.

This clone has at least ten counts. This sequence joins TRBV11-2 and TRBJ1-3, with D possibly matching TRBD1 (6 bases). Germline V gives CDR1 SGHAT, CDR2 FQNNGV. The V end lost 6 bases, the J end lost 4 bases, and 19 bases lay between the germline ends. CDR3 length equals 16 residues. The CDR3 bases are TGTGCCAGCAGGGGCTTAACAGGGAAAAGGGGAAACACCATATATTTT. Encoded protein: CASRGLTGKRGNTIYF. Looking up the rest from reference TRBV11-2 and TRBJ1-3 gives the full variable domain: EAGVAQSPRYKIIEKRQSVAFWCNPISGHATLYWYQQILGQGPKLLIQFQNNGVVDDSQLPKDRFSAERLKGVDSTLKIQPAKLEDSAVYLCASRGLTGKRGNTIYFGEGSWLTVV.

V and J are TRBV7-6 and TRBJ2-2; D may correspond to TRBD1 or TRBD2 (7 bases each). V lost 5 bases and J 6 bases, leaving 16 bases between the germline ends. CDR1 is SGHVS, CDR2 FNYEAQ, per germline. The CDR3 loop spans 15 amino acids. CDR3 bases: TGTGCCAGCAGCCCCCGACAGGGAGGGTCCGGGGAGCTGTTTTTT. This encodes CASSPRQGGSGELFF. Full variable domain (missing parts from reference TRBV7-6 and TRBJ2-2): GAGVSQSPRYKVTKRGQDVALRCDPISGHVSLYWYRQALGQGPEFLTYFNYEAQQDKSGLPNDRFSAERPEGSISTLTIQRTEQRDSAMYRCASSPRQGGSGELFFGEGSRLTVL.

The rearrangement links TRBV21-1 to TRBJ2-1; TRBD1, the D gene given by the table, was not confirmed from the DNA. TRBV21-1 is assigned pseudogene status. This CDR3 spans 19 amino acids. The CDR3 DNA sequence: TGTGCCAGCACCTCCCGGGGGGCCCAGGGACAGGGGTCCTACAATGAGCAGTTCTTC. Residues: CASTSRGAQGQGSYNEQFF.

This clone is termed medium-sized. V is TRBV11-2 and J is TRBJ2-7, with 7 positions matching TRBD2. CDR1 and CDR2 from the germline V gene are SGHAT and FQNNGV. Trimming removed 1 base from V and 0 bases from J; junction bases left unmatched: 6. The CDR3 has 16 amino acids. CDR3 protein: CASSLVGGSTSYEQYF. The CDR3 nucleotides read TGTGCCAGCAGCTTAGTGGGCGGGAGTACCTCCTACGAGCAGTACTTC.

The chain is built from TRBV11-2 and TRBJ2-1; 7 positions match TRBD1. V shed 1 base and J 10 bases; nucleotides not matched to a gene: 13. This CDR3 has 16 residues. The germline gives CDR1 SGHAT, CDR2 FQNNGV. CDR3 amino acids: CASSLVGQSPSQEQFF. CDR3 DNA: TGTGCCAGCAGCTTAGTGGGACAGAGCCCATCACAGGAGCAGTTCTTC. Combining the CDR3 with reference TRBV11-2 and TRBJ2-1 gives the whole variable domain EAGVAQSPRYKIIEKRQSVAFWCNPISGHATLYWYQQILGQGPKLLIQFQNNGVVDDSQLPKDRFSAERLKGVDSTLKIQPAKLEDSAVYLCASSLVGQSPSQEQFFGPGTRLTVL.

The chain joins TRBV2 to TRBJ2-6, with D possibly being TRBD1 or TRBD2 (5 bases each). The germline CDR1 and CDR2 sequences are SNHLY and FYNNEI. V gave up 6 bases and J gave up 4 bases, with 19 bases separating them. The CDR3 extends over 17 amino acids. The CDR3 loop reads CASRHGTLPAGANVLTF. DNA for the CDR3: TGTGCCAGCAGACATGGGACCCTACCTGCGGGGGCCAACGTCCTGACTTTC.

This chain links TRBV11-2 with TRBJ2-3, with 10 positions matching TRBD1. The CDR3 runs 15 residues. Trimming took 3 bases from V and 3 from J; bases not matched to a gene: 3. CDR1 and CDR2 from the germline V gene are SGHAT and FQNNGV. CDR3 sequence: CASSFGQGVTDTQYF. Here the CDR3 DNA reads TGTGCCAGCAGCTTTGGACAGGGGGTAACAGATACGCAGTATTTT.

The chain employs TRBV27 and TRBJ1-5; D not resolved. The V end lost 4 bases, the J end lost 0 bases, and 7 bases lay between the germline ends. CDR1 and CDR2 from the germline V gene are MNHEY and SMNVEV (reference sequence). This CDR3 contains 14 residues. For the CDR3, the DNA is TGTGCCAGCAGTTCCGGGGATAGCAATCAGCCCCAGCATTTT. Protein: CASSSGDSNQPQHF.

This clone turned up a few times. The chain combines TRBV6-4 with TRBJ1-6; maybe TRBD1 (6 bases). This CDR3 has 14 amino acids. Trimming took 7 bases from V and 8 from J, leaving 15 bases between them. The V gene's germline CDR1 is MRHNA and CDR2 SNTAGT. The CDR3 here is CASTPDRLDSPLHF. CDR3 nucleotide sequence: TGTGCCAGCACCCCCGACAGGTTGGATTCACCCCTCCACTTT.

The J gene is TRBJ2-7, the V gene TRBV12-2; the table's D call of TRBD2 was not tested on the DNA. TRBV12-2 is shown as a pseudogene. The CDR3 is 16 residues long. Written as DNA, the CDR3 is TGTGCAAGTCGCTTAGGACCTAGCGGGGGGAGTAACGAGCAGTACGTC. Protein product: CASRLGPSGGSNEQYV.

This chain's CDR3 is CSAVEKEIINEQFF. The DNA for the CDR3 is TGCAGCGCCGTTGAGAAGGAGATAATCAATGAGCAGTTCTTC. The chain joins TRBV29-1 to TRBJ2-1; D call uncertain. Germline CDR1 SQVTM, CDR2 ANQGSEA. The V end lost 7 bases, the J end lost 6 bases, and 19 bases lay between the germline ends. The CDR3 extends over 14 amino acids.

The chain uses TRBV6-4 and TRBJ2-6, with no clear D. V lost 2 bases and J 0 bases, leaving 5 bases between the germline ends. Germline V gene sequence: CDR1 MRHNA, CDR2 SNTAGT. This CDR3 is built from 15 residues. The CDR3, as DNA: TGTGCCAGCAGTGACGTTAGCTCTGGGGCCAACGTCCTGACTTTC. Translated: CASSDVSSGANVLTF.

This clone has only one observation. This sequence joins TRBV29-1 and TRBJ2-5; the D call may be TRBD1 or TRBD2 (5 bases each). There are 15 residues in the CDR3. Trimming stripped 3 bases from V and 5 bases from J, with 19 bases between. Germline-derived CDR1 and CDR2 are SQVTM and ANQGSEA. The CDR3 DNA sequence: TGCAGCGTTGAGGGCCAGGGAGTTAATGAGGAGACCCAGTACTTC. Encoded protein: CSVEGQGVNEETQYF. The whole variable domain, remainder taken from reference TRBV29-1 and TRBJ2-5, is SAVISQKPSRDICQRGTSLTIQCQVDSQVTMMFWYRQQPGQSLTLIATANQGSEATYESGFVIDKFPISRPNLTFSTLTVSNMSPEDSSIYLCSVEGQGVNEETQYFGPGTRLLVL.

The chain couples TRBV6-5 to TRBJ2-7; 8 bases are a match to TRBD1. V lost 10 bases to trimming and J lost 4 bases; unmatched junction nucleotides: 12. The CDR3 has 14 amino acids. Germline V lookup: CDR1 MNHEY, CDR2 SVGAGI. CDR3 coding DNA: TGTGCCACCACGGGGGACAGGTCATTGTACGAGCAGTACTTC. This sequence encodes CATTGDRSLYEQYF.

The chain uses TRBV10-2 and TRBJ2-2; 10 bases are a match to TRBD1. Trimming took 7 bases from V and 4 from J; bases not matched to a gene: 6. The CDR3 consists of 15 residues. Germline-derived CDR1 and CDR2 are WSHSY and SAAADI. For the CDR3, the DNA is TGCGCCAGCATGGACCGGGACAGGGGCACCGGGGAGCTGTTTTTT. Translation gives CASMDRDRGTGELFF.

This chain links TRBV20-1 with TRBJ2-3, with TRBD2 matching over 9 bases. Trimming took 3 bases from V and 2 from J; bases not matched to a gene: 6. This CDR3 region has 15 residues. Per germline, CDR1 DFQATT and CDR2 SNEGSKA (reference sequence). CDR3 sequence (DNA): TGCAGTGCTAGTTTGGCTAGCGGGGACACAGATACGCAGTATTTT. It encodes CSASLASGDTDTQYF.

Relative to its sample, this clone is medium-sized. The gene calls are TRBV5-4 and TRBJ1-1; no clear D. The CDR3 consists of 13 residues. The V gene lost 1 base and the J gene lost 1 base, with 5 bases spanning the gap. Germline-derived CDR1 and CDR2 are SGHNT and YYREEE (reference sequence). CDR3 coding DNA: TGTGCCAGCAGCTTGTTCTGGAACACTGAAGCTTTCTTT. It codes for CASSLFWNTEAFF.